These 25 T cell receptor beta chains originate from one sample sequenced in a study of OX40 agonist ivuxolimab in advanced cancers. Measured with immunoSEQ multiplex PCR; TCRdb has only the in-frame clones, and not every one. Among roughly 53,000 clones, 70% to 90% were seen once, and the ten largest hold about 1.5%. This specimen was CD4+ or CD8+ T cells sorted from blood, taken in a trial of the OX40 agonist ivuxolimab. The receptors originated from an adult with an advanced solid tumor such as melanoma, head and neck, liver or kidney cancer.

This chain's CDR3 is CASRKQGEDYGYTF. CDR3 DNA: TGTGCCAGCAGGAAACAGGGGGAGGACTATGGCTACACCTTC. The chain couples TRBV2 to TRBJ1-2, with 8 bases matching TRBD1. The J segment lost 3 bases and the V segment lost 6 bases, leaving 6 bases of the junction unmatched. The CDR3 spans 14 residues. CDR1 is SNHLY, CDR2 FYNNEI, per germline.

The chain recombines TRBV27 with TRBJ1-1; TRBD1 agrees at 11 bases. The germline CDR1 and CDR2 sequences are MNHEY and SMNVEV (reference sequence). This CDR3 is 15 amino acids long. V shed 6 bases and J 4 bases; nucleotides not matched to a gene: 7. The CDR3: CASRAPGTGGTEAFF. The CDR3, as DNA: TGTGCCAGCAGAGCCCCCGGGACAGGGGGCACTGAAGCTTTCTTT.

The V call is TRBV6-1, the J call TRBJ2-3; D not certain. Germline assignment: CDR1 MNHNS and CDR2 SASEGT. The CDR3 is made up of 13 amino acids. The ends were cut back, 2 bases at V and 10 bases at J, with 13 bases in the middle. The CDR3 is CASSETLGLPQYF. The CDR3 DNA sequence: TGTGCCAGCAGTGAAACGTTGGGCCTCCCGCAGTATTTT.

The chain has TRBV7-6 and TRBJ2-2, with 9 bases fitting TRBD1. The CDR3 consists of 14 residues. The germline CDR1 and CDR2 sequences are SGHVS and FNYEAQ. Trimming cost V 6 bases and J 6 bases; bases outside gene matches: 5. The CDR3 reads CASSTQGAAGELFF. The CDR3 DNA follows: TGTGCCAGCAGTACACAGGGGGCGGCCGGGGAGCTGTTTTTT.

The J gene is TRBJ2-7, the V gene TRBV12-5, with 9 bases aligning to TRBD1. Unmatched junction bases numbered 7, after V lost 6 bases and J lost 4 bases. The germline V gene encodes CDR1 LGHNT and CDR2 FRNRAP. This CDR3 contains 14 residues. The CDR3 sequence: CASGPGQGRYEQYF. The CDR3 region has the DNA TGTGCTAGTGGCCCAGGACAGGGGAGATACGAGCAGTACTTC.

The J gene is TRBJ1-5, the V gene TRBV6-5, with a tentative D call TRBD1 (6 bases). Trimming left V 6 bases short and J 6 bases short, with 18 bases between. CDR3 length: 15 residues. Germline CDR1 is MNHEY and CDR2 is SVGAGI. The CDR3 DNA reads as TGTGCCAGCAGACCGCAACAGGGATCCAGTCAGCCCCAGCATTTT. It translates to CASRPQQGSSQPQHF.

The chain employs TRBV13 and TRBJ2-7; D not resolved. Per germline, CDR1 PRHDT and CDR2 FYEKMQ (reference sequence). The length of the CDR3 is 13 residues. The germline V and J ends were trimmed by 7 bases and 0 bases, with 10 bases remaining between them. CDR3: CASKAYSSYEQYF. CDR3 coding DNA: TGTGCCAGCAAAGCCTACAGCTCCTACGAGCAGTACTTC. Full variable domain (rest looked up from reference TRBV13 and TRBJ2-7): AAGVIQSPRHLIKEKRETATLKCYPIPRHDTVYWYQQGPGQDPQFLISFYEKMQSDKGSIPDRFSAQQFSDYHSELNMSSLELGDSALYFCASKAYSSYEQYFGPGTRLTVT.

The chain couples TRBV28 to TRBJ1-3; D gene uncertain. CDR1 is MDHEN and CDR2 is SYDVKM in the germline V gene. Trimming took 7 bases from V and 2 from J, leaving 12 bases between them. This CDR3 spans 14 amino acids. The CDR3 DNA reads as TGTGCCAGCACCCCCTCGGGAACTGGAAACACCATATATTTT. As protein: CASTPSGTGNTIYF.

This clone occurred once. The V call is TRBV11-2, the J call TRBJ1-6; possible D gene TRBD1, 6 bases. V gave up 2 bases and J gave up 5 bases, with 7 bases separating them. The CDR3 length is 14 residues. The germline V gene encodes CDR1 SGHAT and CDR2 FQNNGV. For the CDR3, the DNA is TGTGCCAGCAGCTTAAGGGGGGATAATTCACCCCTCCACTTT. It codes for CASSLRGDNSPLHF.

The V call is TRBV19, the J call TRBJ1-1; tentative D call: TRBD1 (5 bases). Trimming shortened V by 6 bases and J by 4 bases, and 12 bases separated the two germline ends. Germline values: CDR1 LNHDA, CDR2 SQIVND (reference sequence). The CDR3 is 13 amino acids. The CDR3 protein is CASSSTTVTEAFF. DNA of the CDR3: TGTGCCAGTAGCTCTACGACAGTCACTGAAGCTTTCTTT.

The CDR3 sequence: CASSPTQGRPYEQYF. CDR3 nucleotides: TGTGCCAGCAGCCCTACACAGGGGAGGCCCTACGAGCAGTACTTC. V gene TRBV7-9 combines with J gene TRBJ2-7, with D maybe TRBD1 (7 bases). The CDR3 contains 15 residues. Deletions cut 5 bases from V and 2 bases from J, with 16 bases between. Per the germline V gene, CDR1 is SEHNR and CDR2 is FQNEAQ (reference sequence).

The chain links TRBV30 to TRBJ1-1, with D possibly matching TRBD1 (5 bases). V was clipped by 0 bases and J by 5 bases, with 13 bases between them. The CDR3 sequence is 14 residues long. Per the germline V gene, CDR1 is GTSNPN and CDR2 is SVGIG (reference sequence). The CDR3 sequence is CAWSVLGRDTEAFF. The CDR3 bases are TGTGCCTGGAGTGTACTCGGCAGGGATACTGAAGCTTTCTTT.

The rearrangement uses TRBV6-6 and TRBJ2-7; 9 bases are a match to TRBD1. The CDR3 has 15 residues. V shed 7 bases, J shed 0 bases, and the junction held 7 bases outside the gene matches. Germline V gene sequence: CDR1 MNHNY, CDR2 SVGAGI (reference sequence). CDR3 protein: CASTPQGAGSYEQYF. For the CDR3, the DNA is TGTGCCAGCACTCCACAGGGGGCAGGCTCCTACGAGCAGTACTTC.

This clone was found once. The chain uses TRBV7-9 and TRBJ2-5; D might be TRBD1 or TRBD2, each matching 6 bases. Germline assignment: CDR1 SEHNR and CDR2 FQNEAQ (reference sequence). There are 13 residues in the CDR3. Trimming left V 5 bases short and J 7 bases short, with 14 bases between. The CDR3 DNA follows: TGTGCCAGCAGCACGACAGGAGGGGGGACCCAGTACTTC. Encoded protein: CASSTTGGGTQYF.

In DNA form, the CDR3 reads TGTGCCAGCAGCTTAGCGCGAGGGAGTTCCTACAATGAGCAGTTCTTC. It encodes CASSLARGSSYNEQFF. V usage is TRBV7-9 and J usage is TRBJ2-1, with D possibly being TRBD2 (5 bases). The CDR3 has 16 residues. V was clipped by 0 bases and J by 1 base, with 10 bases between them. CDR1 and CDR2 (germline): SEHNR, FQNEAQ (reference sequence).

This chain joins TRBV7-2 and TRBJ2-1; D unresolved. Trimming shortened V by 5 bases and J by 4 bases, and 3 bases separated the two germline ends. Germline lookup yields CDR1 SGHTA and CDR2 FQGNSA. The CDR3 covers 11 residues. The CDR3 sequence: CASSRYNEQFF. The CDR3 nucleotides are TGTGCCAGCAGCCGGTACAATGAGCAGTTCTTC.

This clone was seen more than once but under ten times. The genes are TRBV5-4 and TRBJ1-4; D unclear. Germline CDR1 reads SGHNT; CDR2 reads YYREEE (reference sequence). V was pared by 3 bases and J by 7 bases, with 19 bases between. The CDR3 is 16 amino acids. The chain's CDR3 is CASSSSGSSGGEKLFF. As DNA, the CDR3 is TGTGCCAGCAGCTCATCAGGTTCCTCGGGTGGTGAAAAACTGTTTTTT.

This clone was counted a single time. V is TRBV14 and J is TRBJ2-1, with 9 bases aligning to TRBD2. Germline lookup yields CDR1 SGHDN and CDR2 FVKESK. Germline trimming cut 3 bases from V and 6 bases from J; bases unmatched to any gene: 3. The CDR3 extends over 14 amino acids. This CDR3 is CASSHQRGVNEQFF. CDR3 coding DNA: TGTGCCAGCAGCCACCAGCGGGGGGTCAATGAGCAGTTCTTC.

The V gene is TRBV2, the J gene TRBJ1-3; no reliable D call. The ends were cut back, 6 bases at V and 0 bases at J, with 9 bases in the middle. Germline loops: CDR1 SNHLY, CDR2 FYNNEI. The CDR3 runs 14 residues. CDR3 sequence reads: CASSLPSSGNTIYF. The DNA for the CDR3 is TGTGCCAGCAGCCTACCCAGCTCTGGAAACACCATATATTTT.

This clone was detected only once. CDR3 protein: CASSRGQSNEKLFF. Here the CDR3 DNA reads TGTGCCAGCAGCCGGGGACAGTCTAATGAAAAACTGTTTTTT. The chain carries TRBV7-9 and TRBJ1-4; 7 bases map to TRBD1. Germline assignment: CDR1 SEHNR and CDR2 FQNEAQ (reference sequence). With 5 bases clipped from V and 3 bases from J, the junction kept 3 bases outside the gene matches. This CDR3 is 14 amino acids long.

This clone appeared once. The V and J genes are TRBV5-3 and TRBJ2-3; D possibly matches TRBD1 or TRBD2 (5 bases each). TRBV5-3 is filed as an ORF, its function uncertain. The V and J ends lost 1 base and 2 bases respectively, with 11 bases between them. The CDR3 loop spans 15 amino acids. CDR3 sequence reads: CARSLLAGNTDTQYF. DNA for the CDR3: TGTGCCAGAAGCTTGCTAGCAGGGAACACAGATACGCAGTATTTT.

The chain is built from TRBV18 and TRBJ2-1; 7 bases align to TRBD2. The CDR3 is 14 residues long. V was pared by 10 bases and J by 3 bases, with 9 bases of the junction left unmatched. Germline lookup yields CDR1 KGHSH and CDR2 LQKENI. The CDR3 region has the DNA TGTGCCACCCGCGGACTAGACCACTACAATGAGCAGTTCTTC. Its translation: CATRGLDHYNEQFF.

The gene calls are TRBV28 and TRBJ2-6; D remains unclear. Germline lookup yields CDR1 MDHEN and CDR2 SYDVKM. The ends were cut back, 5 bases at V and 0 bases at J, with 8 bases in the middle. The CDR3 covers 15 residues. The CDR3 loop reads CASSPAASGANVLTF. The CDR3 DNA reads TGTGCCAGCAGTCCGGCCGCCTCTGGGGCCAACGTCCTGACTTTC.

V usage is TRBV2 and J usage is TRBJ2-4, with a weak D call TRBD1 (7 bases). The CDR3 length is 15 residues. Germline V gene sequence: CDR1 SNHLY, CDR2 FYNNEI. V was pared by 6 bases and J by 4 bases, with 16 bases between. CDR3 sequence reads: CASSSRQGGKNIQYF. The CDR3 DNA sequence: TGTGCCAGCAGCTCCAGACAGGGAGGTAAAAACATTCAGTACTTC.

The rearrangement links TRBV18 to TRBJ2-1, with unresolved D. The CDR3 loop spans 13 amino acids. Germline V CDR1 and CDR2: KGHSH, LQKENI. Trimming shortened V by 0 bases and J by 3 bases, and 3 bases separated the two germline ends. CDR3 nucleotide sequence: TGTGCCAGCTCACCACCCCGCTACAATGAGCAGTTCTTC. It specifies CASSPPRYNEQFF.